These 25 T cell receptor beta chains were all obtained from the same sample, sequenced in a study of T cell changes during pregnancy in multiple sclerosis. Profiling relied on immunoSEQ multiplex PCR, and the TCRdb table lists in-frame clones only, not all of them. Of around 70,000 clones listed, about 90% were seen once; the top ten hold about 0.92%. This sample comprised peripheral blood, obtained in the second trimester of pregnancy. These receptors originate from a female donor with multiple sclerosis, enrolled in a pregnancy study.

This clone has only one observation. CDR3 sequence: CASSPPRSTGGELFF. CDR3 DNA: TGTGCCAGCTCACCACCGAGGTCAACGGGCGGGGAGCTGTTTTTT. V and J are TRBV18 and TRBJ2-2, with D unresolved. Trimming left V 0 bases short and J 7 bases short, with 12 bases between. The CDR3 is 15 amino acids. Looked up from germline, CDR1 is KGHSH and CDR2 is LQKENI. Complete variable domain (other parts from reference TRBV18 and TRBJ2-2): NAGVMQNPRHLVRRRGQEARLRCSPMKGHSHVYWYRQLPEEGLKFMVYLQKENIIDESGMPKERFSAEFPKEGPSILRIQQVVRGDSAAYFCASSPPRSTGGELFFGEGSRLTVL.

This rearrangement joins TRBV29-1 to TRBJ1-2; tentatively, D is TRBD1 (6 bases). V shed 6 bases and J shed 4 bases, with 12 bases lying between them. This CDR3 has 12 amino acids. Germline V gene lookup returns CDR1 SQVTM and CDR2 ANQGSEA. The CDR3 spells CSVRDNLYGYTF. As DNA, the CDR3 is TGCAGCGTACGGGACAACCTCTATGGCTACACCTTC.

This clone appeared a single time. The chain carries TRBV9 and TRBJ2-1; D is possibly TRBD2 (6 bases). This CDR3 comprises 15 residues. Germline V gives CDR1 SGDLS, CDR2 YYNGEE. Deletions cut 0 bases from V and 8 bases from J, with 15 bases between. In DNA form, the CDR3 reads TGTGCCAGCAGCGTAGGGGGACTGGGCGGGGATGAGCAGTTCTTC. This encodes CASSVGGLGGDEQFF.

The rearrangement joins TRBV2 to TRBJ1-1; D gene uncertain. CDR3 length: 14 residues. CDR1 is SNHLY and CDR2 is FYNNEI in the germline V gene. Deletions cut 1 base from V and 1 base from J, with 7 bases between. In DNA form, the CDR3 reads TGTGCCAGCAGTGAAGTGGCCCCGAACACTGAAGCTTTCTTT. It specifies CASSEVAPNTEAFF. The full variable domain, completed using reference TRBV2 and TRBJ1-1, is EPEVTQTPSHQVTQMGQEVILRCVPISNHLYFYWYRQILGQKVEFLVSFYNNEISEKSEIFDDQFSVERPDGSNFTLKIRSTKLEDSAMYFCASSEVAPNTEAFFGQGTRLTVV.

To note about this clone: At one of its ends the junction is not consistent with the germline gene, which may arise from a read error. The genes are TRBV30 and TRBJ1-2, with 7 nucleotides matching TRBD1. This CDR3 spans 10 amino acids. The germline CDR1 and CDR2 sequences are GTSNPN and SVGIG (reference sequence). In DNA, the CDR3 is TGTGCCCTAAAAACGACAGGGCACCTTTTC. Encoded protein: CALKTTGHLF.

The chain combines TRBV19 with TRBJ1-1, with 7 bases identical to TRBD1. The germline gives CDR1 LNHDA, CDR2 SQIVND (reference sequence). Losses at the gene ends were 6 bases for V and 3 bases for J; bases not matched to a gene: 10. The CDR3 contains 15 residues. DNA for the CDR3: TGTGCCAGTAGGGGAGAATCTACAGGGGACACTGAAGCTTTCTTT. It translates to CASRGESTGDTEAFF. The full variable domain, rest sourced from reference TRBV19 and TRBJ1-1, is DGGITQSPKYLFRKEGQNVTLSCEQNLNHDAMYWYRQDPGQGLRLIYYSQIVNDFQKGDIAEGYSVSREKKESFPLTVTSAQKNPTAFYLCASRGESTGDTEAFFGQGTRLTVV.

The J gene is TRBJ2-3, the V gene TRBV29-1; D perhaps matches TRBD2 (7 bases). This CDR3 has 15 amino acids. From germline, CDR1 is SQVTM and CDR2 ANQGSEA. The ends were cut back, 7 bases at V and 3 bases at J, with 20 bases in the middle. In nucleotides, the CDR3 is TGCAGCGGCTGGGGGGGGCAGGGCACTACAGATACGCAGTATTTT. As protein: CSGWGGQGTTDTQYF.

This clone occurred once. This chain joins TRBV19 and TRBJ1-4; 7 bases agree with TRBD1. Looked up from germline, CDR1 is LNHDA and CDR2 is SQIVND (reference sequence). CDR3 size: 14 residues. Trimming cost V 9 bases and J 8 bases; bases outside gene matches: 12. The CDR3 DNA reads as TGTGCCAGCTCTCAGGGGGTCCTTCTAGAAAAACTGTTTTTT. Its protein is CASSQGVLLEKLFF.

The rearrangement uses TRBV19 and TRBJ1-5; tentatively, D is TRBD1 (6 bases). V was shortened by 3 bases and J by 11 bases, with 8 bases between the two germline ends. The CDR3 is 11 residues long. Germline V CDR1 and CDR2: LNHDA, SQIVND (reference sequence). For the CDR3, the DNA is TGTGCCAGTAGTATTGGACAGACCCAGCATTTT. Residues: CASSIGQTQHF.

V and J are TRBV12-5 and TRBJ2-3, with D perhaps matching TRBD1 (6 bases). This CDR3 comprises 15 residues. Trimming cost V 6 bases and J 4 bases, with 17 bases left between them. Germline loops: CDR1 LGHNT, CDR2 FRNRAP. DNA for the CDR3: TGTGCTAGTGGCTGGGGAACAGGGAGCGCAGATACGCAGTATTTT. This sequence encodes CASGWGTGSADTQYF.

CDR3 residues: CASSLTRLAGVNNEQFF. The CDR3 nucleotides read TGTGCCAGCAGCTTAACCCGACTAGCGGGGGTGAACAATGAGCAGTTCTTC. This rearrangement joins TRBV7-6 to TRBJ2-1, with TRBD2 matching 12 bases. V gave up 2 bases and J gave up 5 bases; unmatched junction bases: 7. The CDR3 contains 17 residues. The germline gives CDR1 SGHVS, CDR2 FNYEAQ.

The gene calls are TRBV5-4 and TRBJ2-7; TRBD1 aligns across 7 bases. Per the germline V gene, CDR1 is SGHNT and CDR2 is YYREEE (reference sequence). Losses at the gene ends were 4 bases for V and 1 base for J; bases not matched to a gene: 8. CDR3 length equals 15 residues. CDR3 protein: CASSPRDRASYEQYF. In nucleotides, the CDR3 is TGTGCCAGCAGCCCCCGTGACAGGGCTTCCTACGAGCAGTACTTC. The entire variable domain, with the rest obtained from reference TRBV5-4 and TRBJ2-7, is as follows: ETGVTQSPTHLIKTRGQQVTLRCSSQSGHNTVSWYQQALGQGPQFIFQYYREEENGRGNFPPRFSGLQFPNYSSELNVNALELDDSALYLCASSPRDRASYEQYFGPGTRLTVT.

The CDR3 loop reads CASSQALAGDIQYF. The CDR3 DNA reads as TGTGCCAGCAGCCAAGCACTAGCGGGGGATATCCAGTACTTC. V gene TRBV4-2 combines with J gene TRBJ2-5; the match to TRBD2 covers 11 bases. CDR1 LGHNA and CDR2 YNFKEQ come from the germline V gene. V dropped 1 base and J dropped 10; count of bases not matched to a gene: 5. CDR3 length: 14 residues.

J is TRBJ1-5 and V is TRBV7-2; D is unclear. The length of the CDR3 is 15 residues. Trimming removed 3 bases from V and 3 bases from J, with 12 bases in between. From germline, CDR1 is SGHTA and CDR2 FQGNSA. The CDR3 nucleotides read TGTGCCAGCAGCTTGGATTCGGGGTCCAATCAGCCCCAGCATTTT. The encoded protein is CASSLDSGSNQPQHF.

This sequence joins TRBV7-8 and TRBJ1-4; D may be TRBD1 (6 bases). V lost 1 base to trimming and J lost 7 bases, with 16 bases between them. CDR3 length: 16 amino acids. Germline CDR1 and CDR2: SGHVS and FQNEAQ. Here the CDR3 DNA reads TGTGCCAGCAGCTTAGTACCCCGGGGGGGGGCTGAAAAACTGTTTTTT. Its protein product is CASSLVPRGGAEKLFF.

This clone was seen just once. CDR3 bases: TGCGCCAGCAGCCCGGAACCTACAGGGAGAGCTTTCTTT. Translating it yields CASSPEPTGRAFF. V usage is TRBV5-1 and J usage is TRBJ1-1, with a tentative D call TRBD1 (6 bases). The germline gives CDR1 SGHRS, CDR2 YFSETQ. The CDR3 runs to 13 residues. With 4 bases removed from V and 10 bases from J, the gap between germline ends came to 17 bases.

This sequence joins TRBV11-3 and TRBJ2-7; D may be TRBD2 (5 bases). The V end lost 5 bases, the J end lost 6 bases, and 17 bases lay between the germline ends. The germline V gene has CDR1 SGHNT and CDR2 YENEEA. The CDR3 is 14 residues long. This CDR3 reads CASSPPTGISEQYF. The CDR3 nucleotides read TGTGCCAGCAGCCCCCCGACGGGGATTTCCGAGCAGTACTTC.

The DNA of the CDR3 is TGTGCCAGCAGCCTAAGGACTAGCGATATAGATACGCAGTATTTT. Its translation is CASSLRTSDIDTQYF. The rearrangement uses TRBV13 and TRBJ2-3, with 9 positions matching TRBD2. There are 15 residues in the CDR3. J was trimmed by 5 bases and V by 5 bases; bases with no gene match: 8. CDR1 and CDR2 (germline): PRHDT, FYEKMQ (reference sequence).

This clone was observed once. This chain links TRBV29-1 with TRBJ2-3; unclear D gene. The germline CDR1 and CDR2 sequences are SQVTM and ANQGSEA. This CDR3 comprises 13 residues. The V end lost 3 bases, the J end lost 1 base, and 8 bases lay between the germline ends. Written as DNA, the CDR3 is TGCAGCGTTGAGCAGCGTCGCACAGATACGCAGTATTTT. This gives the protein CSVEQRRTDTQYF.

The CDR3: CASSPLTGELFF. CDR3 in DNA: TGTGCCAGCAGCCCTCTCACCGGGGAGCTGTTTTTT. V gene TRBV11-3 combines with J gene TRBJ2-2; D gene uncertain. With 5 bases removed from V and 4 bases from J, the gap between germline ends came to 5 bases. This CDR3 spans 12 amino acids. CDR1 is SGHNT and CDR2 is YENEEA in the germline V gene.

This clone was recorded a few times. The chain combines TRBV7-2 with TRBJ1-1, with TRBD1 matching over 9 bases. With V trimmed by 3 bases and J by 6 bases, 8 bases remained unmatched. Germline values: CDR1 SGHTA, CDR2 FQGNSA. This CDR3 is 15 amino acids long. CDR3 loop: CASSFTGTGKSEAFF. In DNA form, the CDR3 reads TGTGCCAGCAGCTTTACCGGGACAGGGAAATCTGAAGCTTTCTTT.

This clone showed up just once. The chain couples TRBV15 to TRBJ2-3, with TRBD1 as a possible D gene (6 bases). The CDR3 contains 18 residues. Germline CDR1 is LNHNV and CDR2 is YYDKDF (reference sequence). With 1 base removed from V and 0 bases from J, the gap between germline ends came to 17 bases. This CDR3 is CATSRGASGTLSTDTQYF. The CDR3 coding sequence is TGTGCCACCAGCAGAGGTGCCTCCGGGACACTCAGCACAGATACGCAGTATTTT.

The V gene is TRBV4-2, the J gene TRBJ1-4, with 7 bases identical to TRBD1. This CDR3 region has 14 residues. J was trimmed by 4 bases and V by 5 bases; bases with no gene match: 4. Germline loops: CDR1 LGHNA, CDR2 YNFKEQ. CDR3 sequence reads: CASSYRGDNEKLFF. The DNA for the CDR3 is TGTGCCAGCAGCTACAGGGGCGATAATGAAAAACTGTTTTTT.

The chain links TRBV25-1 to TRBJ2-5; 7 nucleotides match TRBD1. Unmatched junction bases numbered 4, after V lost 6 bases and J lost 6 bases. CDR3 length: 12 amino acids. The germline CDR1 and CDR2 sequences are MGHDK and SYGVNS. For the CDR3, the DNA is TGTGCCAGCAGCAGACAGGGACAGACCCAGTACTTC. This sequence encodes CASSRQGQTQYF.

The chain couples TRBV4-2 to TRBJ2-1; 11 nucleotides line up with TRBD2. CDR1 LGHNA and CDR2 YNFKEQ come from the germline V gene. Unmatched junction bases numbered 9, after V lost 4 bases and J lost 7 bases. The CDR3 length is 16 residues. CDR3 amino acids: CASSPNVASGGNEQFF. The CDR3 DNA follows: TGTGCCAGCAGCCCGAACGTGGCTAGCGGGGGGAATGAGCAGTTCTTC.